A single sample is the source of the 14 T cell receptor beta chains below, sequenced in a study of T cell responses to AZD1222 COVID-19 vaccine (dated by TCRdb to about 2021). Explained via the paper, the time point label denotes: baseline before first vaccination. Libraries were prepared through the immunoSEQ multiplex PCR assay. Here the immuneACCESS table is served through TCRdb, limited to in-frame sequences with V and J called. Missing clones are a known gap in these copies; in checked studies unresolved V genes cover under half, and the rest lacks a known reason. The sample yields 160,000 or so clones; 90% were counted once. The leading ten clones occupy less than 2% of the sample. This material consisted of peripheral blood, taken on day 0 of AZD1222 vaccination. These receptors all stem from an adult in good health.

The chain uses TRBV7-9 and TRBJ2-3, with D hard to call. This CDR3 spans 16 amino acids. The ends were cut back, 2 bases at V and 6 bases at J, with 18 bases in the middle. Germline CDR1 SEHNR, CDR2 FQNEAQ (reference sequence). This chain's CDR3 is CASSLRPGLEMDTQYF. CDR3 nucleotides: TGTGCCAGCAGCTTAAGGCCGGGTTTGGAGATGGATACGCAGTATTTT.

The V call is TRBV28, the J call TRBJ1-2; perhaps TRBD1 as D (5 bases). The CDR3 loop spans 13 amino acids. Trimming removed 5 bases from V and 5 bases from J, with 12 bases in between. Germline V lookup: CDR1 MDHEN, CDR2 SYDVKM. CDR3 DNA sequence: TGTGCCAGCAGTGAGGGACGGTATTATGGCTACACCTTC. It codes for CASSEGRYYGYTF.

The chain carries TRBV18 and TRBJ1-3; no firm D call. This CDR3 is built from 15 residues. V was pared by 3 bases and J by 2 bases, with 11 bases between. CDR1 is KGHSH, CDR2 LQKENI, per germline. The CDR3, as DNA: TGTGCCAGCTCACCCGAAGCGAAAACTGGAAACACCATATATTTT. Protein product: CASSPEAKTGNTIYF.

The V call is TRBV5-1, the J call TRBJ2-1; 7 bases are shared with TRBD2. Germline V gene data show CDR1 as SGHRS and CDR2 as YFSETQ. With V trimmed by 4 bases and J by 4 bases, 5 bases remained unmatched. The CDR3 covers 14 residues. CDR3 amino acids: CASSPGTNYNEQFF. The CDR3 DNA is TGCGCCAGCAGCCCCGGGACTAATTACAATGAGCAGTTCTTC.

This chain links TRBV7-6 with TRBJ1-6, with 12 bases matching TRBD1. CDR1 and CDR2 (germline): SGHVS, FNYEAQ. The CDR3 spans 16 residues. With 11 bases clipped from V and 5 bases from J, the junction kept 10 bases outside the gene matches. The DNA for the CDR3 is TGTGCCGTAAAATCCGGGACAGGGGGCGATAATTCACCCCTCCACTTT. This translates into CAVKSGTGGDNSPLHF.

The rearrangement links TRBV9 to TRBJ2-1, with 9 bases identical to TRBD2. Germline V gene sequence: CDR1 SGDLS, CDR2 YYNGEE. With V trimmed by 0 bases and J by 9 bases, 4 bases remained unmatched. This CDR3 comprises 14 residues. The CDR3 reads CASSVVTAGGEQFF. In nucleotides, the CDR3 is TGTGCCAGCAGCGTAGTTACAGCGGGAGGTGAGCAGTTCTTC.

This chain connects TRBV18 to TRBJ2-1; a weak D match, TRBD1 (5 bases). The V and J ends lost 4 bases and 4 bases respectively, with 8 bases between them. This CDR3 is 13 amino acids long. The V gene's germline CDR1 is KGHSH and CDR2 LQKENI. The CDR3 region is CASSQQEYNEQFF. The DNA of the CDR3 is TGTGCCAGCTCACAACAGGAATACAATGAGCAGTTCTTC.

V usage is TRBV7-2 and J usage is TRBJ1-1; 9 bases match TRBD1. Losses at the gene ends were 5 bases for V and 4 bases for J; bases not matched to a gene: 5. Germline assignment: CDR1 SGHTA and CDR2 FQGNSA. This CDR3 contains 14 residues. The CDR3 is CASSLDRGFTEAFF. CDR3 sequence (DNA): TGTGCCAGCAGCCTGGACAGGGGATTCACTGAAGCTTTCTTT.

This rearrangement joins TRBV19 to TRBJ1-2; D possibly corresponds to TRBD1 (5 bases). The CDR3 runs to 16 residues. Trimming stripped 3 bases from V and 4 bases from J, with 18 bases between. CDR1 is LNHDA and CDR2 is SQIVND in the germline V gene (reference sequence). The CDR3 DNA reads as TGTGCCAGTAGTATTGGCAGGGTCCCAACAATCTATGGCTACACCTTC. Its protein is CASSIGRVPTIYGYTF.

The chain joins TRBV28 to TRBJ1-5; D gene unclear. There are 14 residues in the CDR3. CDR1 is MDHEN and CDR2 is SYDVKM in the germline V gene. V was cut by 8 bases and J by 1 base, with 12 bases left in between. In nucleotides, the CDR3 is TGTGCCAGCCGAGGCCGAGTGAGCAATCAGCCCCAGCATTTT. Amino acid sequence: CASRGRVSNQPQHF.

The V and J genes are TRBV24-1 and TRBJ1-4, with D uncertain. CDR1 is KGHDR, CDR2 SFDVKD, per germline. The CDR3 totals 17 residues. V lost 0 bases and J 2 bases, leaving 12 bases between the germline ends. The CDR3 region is CATSDLTESRTNEKLFF. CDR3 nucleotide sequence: TGTGCCACCAGTGATTTGACGGAGTCGAGGACTAATGAAAAACTGTTTTTT.

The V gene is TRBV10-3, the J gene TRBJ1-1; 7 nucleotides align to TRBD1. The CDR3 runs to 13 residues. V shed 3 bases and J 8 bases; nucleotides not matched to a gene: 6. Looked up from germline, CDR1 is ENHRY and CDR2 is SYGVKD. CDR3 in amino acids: CAISELAGGEAFF. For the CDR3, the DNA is TGTGCCATCAGTGAACTGGCAGGGGGAGAAGCTTTCTTT.

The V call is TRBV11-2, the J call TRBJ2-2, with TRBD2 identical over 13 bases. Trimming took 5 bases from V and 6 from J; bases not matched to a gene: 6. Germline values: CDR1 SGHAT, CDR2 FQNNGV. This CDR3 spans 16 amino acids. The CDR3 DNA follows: TGTGCCAGCAGCCTTGGGACTAGCGGGAAGGCCGGGGAGCTGTTTTTT. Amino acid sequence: CASSLGTSGKAGELFF.

The CDR3 region has the DNA TGTGCCACCAGCAGAGATTCAACGGAAGACTATGGCTACACCTTC. Amino acid sequence: CATSRDSTEDYGYTF. The V call is TRBV15, the J call TRBJ1-2; D is undetermined. The V end lost 0 bases, the J end lost 3 bases, and 11 bases lay between the germline ends. Germline V CDR1 and CDR2: LNHNV, YYDKDF (reference sequence). The CDR3 totals 15 residues.